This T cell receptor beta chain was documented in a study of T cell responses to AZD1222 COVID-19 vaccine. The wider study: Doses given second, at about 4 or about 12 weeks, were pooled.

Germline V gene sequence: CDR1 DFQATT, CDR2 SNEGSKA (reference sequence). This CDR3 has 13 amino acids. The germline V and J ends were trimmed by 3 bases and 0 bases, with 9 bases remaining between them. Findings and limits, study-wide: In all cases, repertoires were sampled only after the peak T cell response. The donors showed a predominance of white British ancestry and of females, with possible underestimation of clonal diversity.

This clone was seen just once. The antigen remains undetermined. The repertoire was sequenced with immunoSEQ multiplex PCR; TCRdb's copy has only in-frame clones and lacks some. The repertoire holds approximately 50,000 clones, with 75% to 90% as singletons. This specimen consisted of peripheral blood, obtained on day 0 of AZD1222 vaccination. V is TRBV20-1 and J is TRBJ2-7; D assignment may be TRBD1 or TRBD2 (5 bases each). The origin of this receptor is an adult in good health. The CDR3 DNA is TGCAGTGCTAGTGAGGGGAGCTCCTACGAGCAGTACTTC. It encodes CSASEGSSYEQYF.